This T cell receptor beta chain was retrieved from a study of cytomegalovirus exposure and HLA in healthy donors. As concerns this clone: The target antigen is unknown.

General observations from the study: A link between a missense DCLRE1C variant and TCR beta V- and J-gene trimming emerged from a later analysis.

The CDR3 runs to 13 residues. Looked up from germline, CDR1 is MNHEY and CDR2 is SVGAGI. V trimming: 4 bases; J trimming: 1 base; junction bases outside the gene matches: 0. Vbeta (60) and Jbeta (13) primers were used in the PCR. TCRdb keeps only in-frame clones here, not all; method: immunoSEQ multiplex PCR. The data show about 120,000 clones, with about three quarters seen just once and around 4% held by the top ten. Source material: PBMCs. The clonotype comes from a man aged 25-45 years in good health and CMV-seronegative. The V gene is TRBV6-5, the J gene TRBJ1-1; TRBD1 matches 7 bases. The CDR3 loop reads CASSWTGNTEAFF. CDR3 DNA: TGTGCCAGCAGTTGGACAGGGAACACTGAAGCTTTCTTT.